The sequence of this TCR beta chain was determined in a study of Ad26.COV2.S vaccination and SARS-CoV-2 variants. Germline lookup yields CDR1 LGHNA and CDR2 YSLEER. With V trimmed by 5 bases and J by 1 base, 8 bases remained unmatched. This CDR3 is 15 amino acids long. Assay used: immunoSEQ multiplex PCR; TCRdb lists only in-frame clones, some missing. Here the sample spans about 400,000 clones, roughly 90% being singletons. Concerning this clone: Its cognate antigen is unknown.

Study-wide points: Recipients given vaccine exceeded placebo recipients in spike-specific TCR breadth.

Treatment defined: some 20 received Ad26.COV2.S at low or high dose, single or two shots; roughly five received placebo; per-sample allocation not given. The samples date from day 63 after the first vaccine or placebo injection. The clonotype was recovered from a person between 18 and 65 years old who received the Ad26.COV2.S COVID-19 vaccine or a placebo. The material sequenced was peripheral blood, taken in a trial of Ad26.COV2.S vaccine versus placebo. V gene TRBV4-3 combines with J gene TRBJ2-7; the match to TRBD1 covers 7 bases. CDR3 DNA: TGCGCCAGCAGCTATAACAGGGGCCTATCCTACGAGCAGTACTTC. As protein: CASSYNRGLSYEQYF.